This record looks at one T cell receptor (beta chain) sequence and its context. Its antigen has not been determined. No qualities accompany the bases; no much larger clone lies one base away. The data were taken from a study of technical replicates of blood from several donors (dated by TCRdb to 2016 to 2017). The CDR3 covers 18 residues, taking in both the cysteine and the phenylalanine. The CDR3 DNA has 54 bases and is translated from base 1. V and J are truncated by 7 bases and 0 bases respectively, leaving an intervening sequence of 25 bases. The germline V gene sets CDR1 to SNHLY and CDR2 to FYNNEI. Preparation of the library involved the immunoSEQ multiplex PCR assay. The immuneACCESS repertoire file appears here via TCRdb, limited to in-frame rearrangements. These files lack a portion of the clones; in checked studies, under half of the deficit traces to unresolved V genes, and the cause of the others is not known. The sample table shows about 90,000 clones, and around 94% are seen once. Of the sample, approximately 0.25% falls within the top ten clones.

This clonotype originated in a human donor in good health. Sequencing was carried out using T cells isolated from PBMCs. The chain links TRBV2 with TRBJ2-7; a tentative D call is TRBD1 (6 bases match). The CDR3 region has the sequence CASTDGGFLRTDSYEQYF. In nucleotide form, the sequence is TGTGCCAGCACTGATGGAGGTTTTTTAAGGACAGACTCCTACGAGCAGTACTTC.